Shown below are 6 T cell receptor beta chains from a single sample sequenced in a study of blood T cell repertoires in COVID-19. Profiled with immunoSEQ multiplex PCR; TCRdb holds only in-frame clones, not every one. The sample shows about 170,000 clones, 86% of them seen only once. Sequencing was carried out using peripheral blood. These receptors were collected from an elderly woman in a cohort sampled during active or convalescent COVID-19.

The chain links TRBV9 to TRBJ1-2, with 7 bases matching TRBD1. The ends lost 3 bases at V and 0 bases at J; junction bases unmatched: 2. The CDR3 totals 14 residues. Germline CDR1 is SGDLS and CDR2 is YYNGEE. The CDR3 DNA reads TGTGCCAGCAGCGGACAGGGTCCTAACTATGGCTACACCTTC. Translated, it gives CASSGQGPNYGYTF.

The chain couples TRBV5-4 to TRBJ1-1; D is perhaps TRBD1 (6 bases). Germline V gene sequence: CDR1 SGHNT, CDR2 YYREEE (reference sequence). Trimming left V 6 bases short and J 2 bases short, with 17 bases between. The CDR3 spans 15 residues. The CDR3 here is CASTPERGRNTEAFF. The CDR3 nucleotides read TGTGCCAGCACCCCGGAGAGGGGGAGAAACACTGAAGCTTTCTTT.

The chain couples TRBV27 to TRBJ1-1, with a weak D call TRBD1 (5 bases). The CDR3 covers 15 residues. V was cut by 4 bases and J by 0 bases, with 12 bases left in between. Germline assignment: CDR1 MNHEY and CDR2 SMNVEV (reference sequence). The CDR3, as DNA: TGTGCCAGCAGTTGGGGGGGAAACATGAACACTGAAGCTTTCTTT. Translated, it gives CASSWGGNMNTEAFF.

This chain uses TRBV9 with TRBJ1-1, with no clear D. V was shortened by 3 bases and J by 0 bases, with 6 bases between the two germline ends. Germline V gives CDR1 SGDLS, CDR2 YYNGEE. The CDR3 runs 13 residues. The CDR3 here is CASSGPVNTEAFF. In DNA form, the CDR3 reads TGTGCCAGCAGCGGCCCGGTGAACACTGAAGCTTTCTTT.

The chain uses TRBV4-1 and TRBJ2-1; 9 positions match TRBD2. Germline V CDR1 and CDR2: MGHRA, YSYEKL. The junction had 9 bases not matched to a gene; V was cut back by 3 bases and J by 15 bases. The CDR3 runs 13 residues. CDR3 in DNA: TGCGCCAGCAGCCAGGTACTAGCGGGTAGCAGGTTCTTC. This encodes CASSQVLAGSRFF.

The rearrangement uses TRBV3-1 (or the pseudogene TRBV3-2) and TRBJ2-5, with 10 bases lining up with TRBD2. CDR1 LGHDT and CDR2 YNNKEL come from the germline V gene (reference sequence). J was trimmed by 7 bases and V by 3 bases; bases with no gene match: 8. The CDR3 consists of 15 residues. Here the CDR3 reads CASSQGTSEVGTQYF. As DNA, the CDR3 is TGTGCCAGCAGCCAGGGGACTAGCGAAGTGGGGACCCAGTACTTC.